Following are 24 T cell receptor beta chains from one sample sequenced in a study of shared clonotypes between healthy human individuals. Only in-frame clones appear in the TCRdb table, and some are missing; sequencing was by immunoSEQ multiplex PCR. The data contain about 1 million clones, about 70% of them seen just once; the ten biggest clones take up roughly 1.5%. Sequenced material: memory CD4+ T cells sorted from blood. The subset was: CD45RA-negative fraction. Receptors originate from a man between 18 and 35 years old in good health.

This chain links TRBV5-6 with TRBJ2-3; tentatively, D is TRBD2 (7 bases). The CDR3 covers 18 residues. Trimming stripped 4 bases from V and 5 bases from J, with 26 bases between. Germline lookup yields CDR1 SGHDT and CDR2 YYEEEE. The CDR3, as DNA: TGTGCCAGCAGCCATGGAGGGAGGGGGGCGAAGGATGGAGATACGCAGTATTTT. It encodes CASSHGGRGAKDGDTQYF.

The chain employs TRBV15 and TRBJ2-2; D is perhaps TRBD2 (6 bases). V lost 3 bases and J 2 bases, leaving 16 bases between the germline ends. Per the germline V gene, CDR1 is LNHNV and CDR2 is YYDKDF (reference sequence). CDR3 length: 17 residues. The CDR3 DNA reads as TGTGCCACCAGCAGCGGCTCGGGACTCCTTAACACCGGGGAGCTGTTTTTT. Protein: CATSSGSGLLNTGELFF.

V usage is TRBV11-2 and J usage is TRBJ2-7; tentative D call: TRBD1 (5 bases). Between the trimmed V and J ends, which lost 1 base and 3 bases, there was a span of 13 bases. The CDR3 has 15 residues. Germline loops: CDR1 SGHAT, CDR2 FQNNGV. The CDR3 sequence is CASSLGQIANYEQYF. In DNA form, the CDR3 reads TGTGCCAGCAGCTTAGGACAGATAGCAAACTACGAGCAGTACTTC.

The chain has TRBV5-3 and TRBJ2-7; 11 positions match TRBD2. TRBV5-3 belongs to the ORF category, with a function that is uncertain. CDR3 size: 16 residues. V lost 0 bases, J lost 5 bases, and 7 bases stayed unmatched. The CDR3 loop reads CARSLGLAGGWDEQYF. DNA of the CDR3: TGTGCCAGAAGCTTGGGCCTAGCGGGAGGATGGGACGAGCAGTACTTC.

The rearrangement joins TRBV18 to TRBJ1-1, with D perhaps TRBD1 (5 bases). CDR3 length: 13 residues. The germline V gene encodes CDR1 KGHSH and CDR2 LQKENI. With 3 bases removed from V and 4 bases from J, the gap between germline ends came to 9 bases. CDR3 region: CASSPEGTTEAFF. In DNA form, the CDR3 reads TGTGCCAGCTCACCGGAGGGGACCACTGAAGCTTTCTTT.

The rearrangement uses TRBV10-3 and TRBJ2-7, with D possibly being TRBD2 (5 bases). The CDR3 spans 13 residues. Trimming pared 8 bases from V and 2 bases from J, leaving 13 bases between. CDR1 and CDR2 from the germline V gene are ENHRY and SYGVKD. The CDR3 protein is CAIWRPGTYEQYF. CDR3 DNA: TGTGCCATCTGGAGACCGGGGACCTACGAGCAGTACTTC.

The chain has TRBV19 and TRBJ1-3, with TRBD1 identical over 8 bases. Germline V gene lookup returns CDR1 LNHDA and CDR2 SQIVND (reference sequence). This CDR3 comprises 14 residues. The J segment lost 8 bases and the V segment lost 7 bases, leaving 10 bases of the junction unmatched. DNA for the CDR3: TGTGCCAGTACCCTCGGACAGGGTCGAGACACCATATATTTT. This gives the protein CASTLGQGRDTIYF.

The rearrangement uses TRBV2 and TRBJ1-3; 7 nucleotides agree with TRBD1. Losses at the gene ends were 6 bases for V and 2 bases for J; bases not matched to a gene: 4. CDR3 length: 14 amino acids. Germline V gene sequence: CDR1 SNHLY, CDR2 FYNNEI. The CDR3 sequence is CASSSGTAGNTIYF. For the CDR3, the DNA is TGTGCCAGCAGCTCCGGGACAGCTGGAAACACCATATATTTT.

The gene calls are TRBV19 and TRBJ1-2; maybe TRBD1 (6 bases). Germline CDR1 reads LNHDA; CDR2 reads SQIVND (reference sequence). V was clipped by 6 bases and J by 4 bases, with 15 bases between them. The CDR3 extends over 14 amino acids. The CDR3 reads CASSPSGTTYGYTF. CDR3 sequence (DNA): TGTGCCAGTAGCCCCTCCGGGACAACCTATGGCTACACCTTC.

V is TRBV27 and J is TRBJ1-6, with 11 bases aligning to TRBD1. CDR1 is MNHEY and CDR2 is SMNVEV in the germline V gene (reference sequence). The CDR3 extends over 14 amino acids. V gave up 5 bases and J gave up 7 bases; unmatched junction bases: 1. Here the CDR3 reads CASSGTGGNSPLHF. The CDR3 DNA sequence: TGTGCCAGCAGTGGGACAGGGGGAAATTCACCCCTCCACTTT.

Notes on this clone: Other DNA sequences from this sample encode an identical CDR3 as well. The chain employs TRBV18 and TRBJ1-2, with D perhaps TRBD1 (6 bases). Germline CDR1 is KGHSH and CDR2 is LQKENI. The CDR3 totals 14 residues. Trimming pared 3 bases from V and 0 bases from J, leaving 8 bases between. The CDR3 is CASSPGQSNYGYTF. The DNA of the CDR3 is TGTGCCAGCTCACCTGGACAGTCTAACTATGGCTACACCTTC.

This chain links TRBV7-2 with TRBJ2-2; D uncertain. Germline V gene data show CDR1 as SGHTA and CDR2 as FQGNSA. The CDR3 is 14 residues long. Deletions cut 5 bases from V and 5 bases from J, with 12 bases between. This CDR3 reads CASSRVARTGELFF. The CDR3 region has the DNA TGTGCCAGCAGCCGCGTGGCGAGGACCGGGGAGCTGTTTTTT.

The chain is built from TRBV18 and TRBJ1-1; tentative D call: TRBD1 (5 bases). Trimming stripped 4 bases from V and 0 bases from J, with 15 bases between. The CDR3 spans 16 residues. Germline loops: CDR1 KGHSH, CDR2 LQKENI. The CDR3, as DNA: TGTGCCAGCTCACAGAAGCGACAGAATATGAACACTGAAGCTTTCTTT. Translation gives CASSQKRQNMNTEAFF.

V is TRBV19 and J is TRBJ2-2; D not certain. The CDR3 is 13 amino acids. Germline values: CDR1 LNHDA, CDR2 SQIVND (reference sequence). V was shortened by 6 bases and J by 1 base, with 6 bases between the two germline ends. In DNA, the CDR3 is TGTGCCAGTAGCCACAGGAACACCGGGGAGCTGTTTTTT. This codes for CASSHRNTGELFF.

This clone was seen a few times. This chain uses TRBV10-1 with TRBJ2-7; TRBD1 matches at 7 bases. The CDR3 covers 16 residues. CDR1 is WNHNN and CDR2 is SYGVQD in the germline V gene (reference sequence). With 6 bases clipped from V and 3 bases from J, the junction kept 14 bases outside the gene matches. The DNA for the CDR3 is TGCGCCAGCAGGGATGGGACAGCGACTACCCGCTACGAGCAGTACTTC. It codes for CASRDGTATTRYEQYF.

This chain connects TRBV9 to TRBJ2-3; 9 bases agree with TRBD2. Losses at the gene ends were 0 bases for V and 1 base for J; bases not matched to a gene: 3. This CDR3 region has 16 residues. Germline V gene sequence: CDR1 SGDLS, CDR2 YYNGEE. The CDR3 DNA follows: TGTGCCAGCAGCGTAGATCTAGCGGGGCGCACAGATACGCAGTATTTT. Its protein product is CASSVDLAGRTDTQYF.

The table lists this clone with a count of one. This sequence joins TRBV10-3 and TRBJ1-1; D might be TRBD1 (5 bases). This CDR3 region has 15 residues. Germline CDR1 ENHRY, CDR2 SYGVKD. V dropped 6 bases and J dropped 0 bases, with 14 bases sitting between them. DNA of the CDR3: TGTGCCATCAGGGATAAGGACACTATGAACACTGAAGCTTTCTTT. Protein: CAIRDKDTMNTEAFF.

The chain is built from TRBV5-4 and TRBJ2-1, with 9 positions matching TRBD2. The V gene's germline CDR1 is SGHNT and CDR2 YYREEE (reference sequence). CDR3 length equals 15 residues. The ends lost 8 bases at V and 3 bases at J; junction bases unmatched: 9. CDR3 in DNA: TGTGCCAGTTCGCCCTGGACTAGCGTCTACAATGAGCAGTTCTTC. Amino acid sequence: CASSPWTSVYNEQFF.

This clone was detected ten times or more. The rearrangement uses TRBV2 and TRBJ1-5, with D perhaps matching TRBD1 (5 bases). The ends were cut back, 7 bases at V and 5 bases at J, with 15 bases in the middle. CDR1 and CDR2 from the germline V gene are SNHLY and FYNNEI. This CDR3 region has 14 residues. The DNA for the CDR3 is TGTGCCAGCAAAAGTTGGGGGGACGATCAGCCCCAGCATTTT. This gives the protein CASKSWGDDQPQHF.

The chain links TRBV10-3 to TRBJ1-4; a weak D match, TRBD1 (5 bases). V lost 4 bases to trimming and J lost 8 bases, with 11 bases between them. Germline CDR1 and CDR2: ENHRY and SYGVKD. This CDR3 has 13 residues. CDR3 sequence reads: CAISVIEGEKLFF. The CDR3 DNA is TGTGCCATCAGTGTGATCGAGGGGGAAAAACTGTTTTTT.

The chain employs TRBV6-1 and TRBJ2-1, with D possibly called TRBD1 or TRBD2 (5 bases each). The CDR3 loop spans 13 amino acids. The germline V gene has CDR1 MNHNS and CDR2 SASEGT. The V gene lost 7 bases and the J gene lost 4 bases, with 11 bases spanning the gap. CDR3 amino acids: CASTLGRYNEQFF. The CDR3, as DNA: TGTGCCAGCACCCTGGGACGTTACAATGAGCAGTTCTTC.

This clone appeared a single time. V and J are TRBV5-4 and TRBJ2-1, with 8 positions matching TRBD2. Looked up from germline, CDR1 is SGHNT and CDR2 is YYREEE (reference sequence). The CDR3 sequence is 15 residues long. Germline trimming cut 4 bases from V and 9 bases from J; bases unmatched to any gene: 12. In DNA form, the CDR3 reads TGTGCCAGCAGCGCAGGACTAGCAATCTCCTCTGAGCAGTTCTTC. It encodes CASSAGLAISSEQFF.

The chain recombines TRBV5-1 with TRBJ2-2, with TRBD1 identical over 8 bases. The ends lost 6 bases at V and 4 bases at J; junction bases unmatched: 5. The CDR3 totals 14 residues. Germline V gene lookup returns CDR1 SGHRS and CDR2 YFSETQ. Here the CDR3 reads CASNPDRGTGELFF. For the CDR3, the DNA is TGCGCCAGCAACCCAGACAGGGGCACCGGGGAGCTGTTTTTT. Combining the CDR3 with reference TRBV5-1 and TRBJ2-2 gives the whole variable domain KAGVTQTPRYLIKTRGQQVTLSCSPISGHRSVSWYQQTPGQGLQFLFEYFSETQRNKGNFPGRFSGRQFSNSRSEMNVSTLELGDSALYLCASNPDRGTGELFFGEGSRLTVL.

This clone showed up just a few times. This chain connects TRBV7-2 to TRBJ2-2; 14 nucleotides line up with TRBD2. CDR3 size: 15 residues. The J segment lost 7 bases and the V segment lost 4 bases, leaving 2 bases of the junction unmatched. Germline CDR1 is SGHTA and CDR2 is FQGNSA. CDR3 nucleotide sequence: TGTGCCAGCAGCTGGGGGACTAGCGGGAGCGGGGAGCTGTTTTTT. Residues: CASSWGTSGSGELFF.